Presented here are 27 T cell receptor beta chains from one specimen sequenced in a study of blood T cell repertoires in COVID-19. Data came from immunoSEQ multiplex PCR; TCRdb stores just in-frame clones and leaves some out. This table has 180,000 or so clones, almost 85% appearing once. Specimen: PBMCs or T cells enriched from blood (not recorded which). The receptor set was obtained from a man in his fifties or sixties who had recovered from COVID-19.

V and J are TRBV5-4 and TRBJ1-2, with TRBD1 as a possible D gene (5 bases). The V end was cut by 0 bases, the J end by 3 bases, with 9 bases between. Germline V lookup: CDR1 SGHNT, CDR2 YYREEE (reference sequence). The CDR3 consists of 14 residues. The CDR3 here is CASSLVGGDYGYTF. In DNA form, the CDR3 reads TGTGCCAGCAGCTTGGTGGGGGGGGACTATGGCTACACCTTC.

The V gene is TRBV5-1, the J gene TRBJ2-2; 9 positions agree with TRBD2. Germline V gene sequence: CDR1 SGHRS, CDR2 YFSETQ. V lost 4 bases, J lost 8 bases, and 9 bases stayed unmatched. CDR3 length: 15 residues. The CDR3 spells CASSAIAGDRGELFF. In nucleotides, the CDR3 is TGCGCCAGCAGCGCCATAGCGGGGGATAGAGGGGAGCTGTTTTTT.

V and J are TRBV9 and TRBJ1-2; D might be TRBD1 (5 bases). V lost 0 bases and J 5 bases, leaving 11 bases between the germline ends. CDR1 is SGDLS and CDR2 is YYNGEE in the germline V gene. The CDR3 has 14 amino acids. The CDR3 region is CASSVDQGGYGYTF. CDR3 sequence (DNA): TGTGCCAGCAGCGTAGATCAGGGAGGGTATGGCTACACCTTC.

J is TRBJ1-4 and V is TRBV3-1 (or the pseudogene TRBV3-2); 8 bases map to TRBD1. The trim removed 0 bases at V and 6 bases at J, leaving 3 bases unmatched. This CDR3 is built from 15 residues. CDR1 is LGHDT, CDR2 YNNKEL, per germline (reference sequence). The CDR3 DNA sequence: TGTGCCAGCAGCCAAGAGAAGACAGGGGATGAAAAACTGTTTTTT. Its protein is CASSQEKTGDEKLFF.

The V call is TRBV28, the J call TRBJ2-7; 7 bases align to TRBD1. The V and J ends lost 6 bases and 2 bases, in that order; junction bases with no gene match: 7. CDR3 size: 14 residues. CDR1 is MDHEN, CDR2 SYDVKM, per germline. CDR3 DNA: TGTGCCAGCAGCTCGACAGGGACCCCCTACGAGCAGTACTTC. This translates into CASSSTGTPYEQYF.

This chain uses TRBV11-2 with TRBJ2-3; D ambiguous. Germline V gene sequence: CDR1 SGHAT, CDR2 FQNNGV. Between the trimmed V and J ends, which lost 1 base and 4 bases, there was a span of 6 bases. CDR3 length: 13 amino acids. Here the CDR3 DNA reads TGTGCCAGCAGCTTAGGGAGCGCAGATACGCAGTATTTT. Amino acids: CASSLGSADTQYF.

The gene calls are TRBV28 and TRBJ2-5; 7 positions agree with TRBD1. This CDR3 contains 15 residues. With V trimmed by 5 bases and J by 5 bases, 11 bases remained unmatched. Per the germline V gene, CDR1 is MDHEN and CDR2 is SYDVKM. CDR3 in DNA: TGTGCCAGCAGTCTCACAGGGGCGGCCGGGGAGACCCAGTACTTC. It encodes CASSLTGAAGETQYF.

The chain combines TRBV9 with TRBJ1-1; D is uncertain. The germline V and J ends were trimmed by 4 bases and 4 bases, with 14 bases remaining between them. CDR3 length: 14 amino acids. Germline V lookup: CDR1 SGDLS, CDR2 YYNGEE. The CDR3 region has the DNA TGTGCCAGCAGCCCCCCAGGTCGAGCCACTGAAGCTTTCTTT. Translated, it gives CASSPPGRATEAFF.

The chain joins TRBV11-3 to TRBJ2-1, with 8 nucleotides matching TRBD1. From germline, CDR1 is SGHNT and CDR2 YENEEA. V shed 1 base, J shed 8 bases, and the junction held 4 bases outside the gene matches. This CDR3 is 14 amino acids long. This CDR3 reads CASSLGGTGHEQFF. The CDR3 DNA is TGTGCCAGCAGCTTAGGAGGGACAGGCCATGAGCAGTTCTTC.

The chain has TRBV29-1 and TRBJ2-2, with D maybe TRBD2 (6 bases). The V end lost 7 bases, the J end lost 8 bases, and 20 bases lay between the germline ends. The CDR3 totals 14 residues. The germline gives CDR1 SQVTM, CDR2 ANQGSEA. DNA for the CDR3: TGCAGCGCCGGGGGTGGAGGGGTCGAAGGGGAGCTGTTTTTT. This encodes CSAGGGGVEGELFF.

The rearrangement joins TRBV18 to TRBJ2-3; 14 bases fit TRBD2. V trimming: 3 bases; J trimming: 3 bases; junction bases outside the gene matches: 5. The germline gives CDR1 KGHSH, CDR2 LQKENI. The CDR3 has 17 residues. The CDR3 loop reads CASSPQTSGGATDTQYF. The CDR3 nucleotides read TGTGCCAGCTCACCCCAGACTAGCGGGGGGGCAACAGATACGCAGTATTTT.

This clone appeared once. J is TRBJ2-6 and V is TRBV30, with D possibly matching TRBD2 (5 bases). The V and J ends lost 5 bases and 4 bases respectively, with 9 bases between them. Germline V gives CDR1 GTSNPN, CDR2 SVGIG (reference sequence). The CDR3 sequence is 13 residues long. The CDR3 nucleotides read TGTGCCTGGGGGCCGGGGGGGGCCAACGTCCTGACTTTC. Its translation is CAWGPGGANVLTF.

This chain joins TRBV10-2 and TRBJ1-1, with 7 positions matching TRBD1. V gave up 4 bases and J gave up 0 bases; unmatched junction bases: 8. The CDR3 is 16 residues long. CDR1 is WSHSY and CDR2 is SAAADI in the germline V gene. The CDR3 DNA reads as TGCGCCAGCAGTGGACCGGGACAGAACATGAACACTGAAGCTTTCTTT. Protein sequence: CASSGPGQNMNTEAFF.

The CDR3 is CAGHQGLHNEQFF. CDR3 bases: TGTGCCGGACACCAGGGGCTTCACAATGAGCAGTTCTTC. The chain uses TRBV2 and TRBJ2-1; possible D gene TRBD1, 6 bases. The germline CDR1 and CDR2 sequences are SNHLY and FYNNEI. V lost 11 bases, J lost 5 bases, and 16 bases lay in between. This CDR3 has 13 residues.

The V and J genes are TRBV30 and TRBJ2-3; possibly TRBD2 for D (5 bases). The CDR3 runs 13 residues. CDR1 GTSNPN and CDR2 SVGIG come from the germline V gene (reference sequence). V was cut by 0 bases and J by 7 bases, with 11 bases left in between. The CDR3 region is CAWSVKTGNTQYF. The CDR3 DNA follows: TGTGCCTGGAGTGTTAAGACCGGGAATACGCAGTATTTT.

V is TRBV10-3 and J is TRBJ2-3; 11 nucleotides match TRBD2. The CDR3 is 15 residues long. Losses at the gene ends were 7 bases for V and 4 bases for J; bases not matched to a gene: 7. Germline lookup yields CDR1 ENHRY and CDR2 SYGVKD. The chain's CDR3 is CAIKNSGGAADTQYF. In nucleotides, the CDR3 is TGTGCCATCAAAAATAGCGGGGGGGCCGCAGATACGCAGTATTTT.

In this sample, this clone turned up many times. Here the CDR3 DNA reads TGTGCCAGCAGCCAGGAGTCCCCGACCGCCGGGACAGGGCCTGGAAACACCATATATTTT. As protein: CASSQESPTAGTGPGNTIYF. This chain links TRBV4-2 with TRBJ1-3; 9 nucleotides line up with TRBD1. The germline CDR1 and CDR2 sequences are LGHNA and YNFKEQ. V gave up 3 bases and J gave up 2 bases; unmatched junction bases: 17. The length of the CDR3 is 20 residues.

This clone showed up just once. This chain connects TRBV28 to TRBJ2-7; D gene uncertain. Trimming took off 8 bases at V and 0 bases at J, with 17 bases between the two ends. There are 15 residues in the CDR3. Germline loops: CDR1 MDHEN, CDR2 SYDVKM. CDR3 residues: CASSSITLSSYEQYF. CDR3 in DNA: TGTGCCAGCTCCTCCATAACGCTAAGCTCCTACGAGCAGTACTTC.

The chain joins TRBV28 to TRBJ1-5; D is perhaps TRBD1 (5 bases). The V and J ends lost 7 bases and 5 bases respectively, with 9 bases between them. This CDR3 region has 12 residues. Germline V lookup: CDR1 MDHEN, CDR2 SYDVKM. CDR3 nucleotides: TGTGCCAGCACGGGGGAAGATCAGCCCCAGCATTTT. Amino acids: CASTGEDQPQHF.

This clone was observed a single time. Germline and junction disagree at one end, which may indicate a read error. The gene calls are TRBV5-1 and TRBJ2-2; a possible D gene is TRBD1 (6 bases). The CDR3 has 14 amino acids. Germline loops: CDR1 SGHRS, CDR2 YFSETQ. The CDR3 region is CTSGPGQNTGELFF. The CDR3 nucleotides are TGCACCAGCGGACCGGGACAAAACACCGGGGAGCTGTTTTTT.

The chain is built from TRBV5-1 and TRBJ2-1; 9 nucleotides agree with TRBD2. Germline values: CDR1 SGHRS, CDR2 YFSETQ. The V gene end was trimmed by 4 bases and the J gene end by 0 bases; junction bases not matched to a gene: 5. This CDR3 has 16 amino acids. CDR3 coding DNA: TGCGCCAGCAGCCCGCTAGCGGGAAGCTCCTACAATGAGCAGTTCTTC. Encoded protein: CASSPLAGSSYNEQFF. Based on the CDR3 plus reference TRBV5-1 and TRBJ2-1, the full variable domain is KAGVTQTPRYLIKTRGQQVTLSCSPISGHRSVSWYQQTPGQGLQFLFEYFSETQRNKGNFPGRFSGRQFSNSRSEMNVSTLELGDSALYLCASSPLAGSSYNEQFFGPGTRLTVL.

The genes are TRBV5-4 and TRBJ1-6; D remains ambiguous. Germline V gene lookup returns CDR1 SGHNT and CDR2 YYREEE (reference sequence). Trimming took off 4 bases at V and 5 bases at J, with 13 bases between the two ends. This CDR3 has 15 amino acids. CDR3 nucleotides: TGTGCCAGCAGCCACCGACAACCAGATAATTCACCCCTCCACTTT. This encodes CASSHRQPDNSPLHF.

V and J are TRBV9 and TRBJ2-5; possible D gene TRBD2, 5 bases. Between the trimmed V and J ends, which lost 4 bases and 5 bases, there was a span of 12 bases. The length of the CDR3 is 13 residues. CDR1 and CDR2 from the germline V gene are SGDLS and YYNGEE. The CDR3 region is CASSPRVGETQYF. CDR3 nucleotide sequence: TGTGCCAGCAGCCCGAGGGTAGGTGAGACCCAGTACTTC. Drawing the rest from reference TRBV9 and TRBJ2-5, the complete variable domain is DSGVTQTPKHLITATGQRVTLRCSPRSGDLSVYWYQQSLDQGLQFLIQYYNGEERAKGNILERFSAQQFPDLHSELNLSSLELGDSALYFCASSPRVGETQYFGPGTRLLVL.

The chain carries TRBV5-1 and TRBJ2-2; 10 nucleotides align to TRBD2. From germline, CDR1 is SGHRS and CDR2 YFSETQ. Trimming took 3 bases from V and 2 from J; bases not matched to a gene: 1. CDR3 length equals 15 residues. The CDR3 is CASSSSGGNTGELFF. DNA of the CDR3: TGCGCCAGCAGCTCTAGCGGGGGTAACACCGGGGAGCTGTTTTTT.

The rearrangement uses TRBV24-1 and TRBJ2-5; tentatively, D is TRBD1 (6 bases). V lost 1 base and J lost 3, with 11 bases in between. Germline V CDR1 and CDR2: KGHDR, SFDVKD. The CDR3 contains 15 residues. CDR3 nucleotide sequence: TGTGCCACCAGTGATTTCGCCAGGGGTGAAGAGACCCAGTACTTC. This sequence encodes CATSDFARGEETQYF.

As regards this clone: At one of its ends the junction is not consistent with the germline gene, which may arise from a read error. CDR3 region: CASPPIRGNTEAFF. CDR3 in DNA: TGTGCCAGCCCACCAATCCGGGGGAACACTGAAGCTTTCTTT. The chain carries TRBV18 and TRBJ1-1, with D unclear. Germline V CDR1 and CDR2: KGHSH, LQKENI. There are 14 residues in the CDR3.

The J gene is TRBJ1-2, the V gene TRBV27; weak D call: TRBD1 (6 bases). This CDR3 comprises 13 residues. Germline loops: CDR1 MNHEY, CDR2 SMNVEV (reference sequence). Trimming removed 8 bases at V and 4 bases at J, with 14 bases between. Written as DNA, the CDR3 is TGTGCCAGCCAAGCCGAGGGGGTCTATGGCTACACCTTC. This codes for CASQAEGVYGYTF.